This is a list of T cell receptor beta chains from one sample in a study of CXCR3-negative and CXCR3-positive naive CD8 T cells. TCRdb derives one entry per CDR3 protein from the 5' RACE reads, leaving out DNA. The table lists 5,500 to 8,000 distinct CDR3 sequences. Sequenced material: naive CXCR3- CD8+ T cells from blood. Source of these receptors: a human donor in good health. Some clones in this sample may be carry-over from other donors' samples. Both conserved end residues are part of each CDR3. Expanded clones are given a class, and other clones once, few, many or no size at all.

V,size,J,CDR3
TRBV13,-,TRBJ2-7,CASSSGGGAAYEQYF
TRBV21-1,-,TRBJ2-7,CASPQPCSGRCFLSYEQYF
TRBV29-1,medium-sized,TRBJ2-2,CSPTAREGRGGELFF
TRBV24-1,medium-sized,TRBJ2-6,CATSSGSGANVLTF
TRBV11-2,medium-sized,TRBJ2-2,CASSLGGASGSAGELFF
TRBV20-1,medium-sized,TRBJ2-7,CSADSGGSYEQYF
TRBV20-1,-,TRBJ2-3,CSASHGITDTQSF
TRBV10-1,medium-sized,TRBJ2-1,CASSEGIPGDNEQFF
TRBV25-1,medium-sized,TRBJ1-2,CASSEFQHGGYTF
TRBV11-2,-,TRBJ2-1,CASSSSGNYNEQFF
TRBV7-6,medium-sized,TRBJ2-1,CASSLGGGGSYNEQFF
TRBV20-1,medium-sized,TRBJ1-4,CSARRSGRLFF
TRBV20-1,medium-sized,TRBJ1-1,CSAHAEGPNTEAFF
TRBV9,-,TRBJ2-1,CASSVVGEPYNEQFF
TRBV5-6,medium-sized,TRBJ2-5,CASSLGLAGFQETQYF
TRBV29-1,-,TRBJ2-2,CSVVSANTGSCFF
TRBV2,-,TRBJ2-1,CASRTSSYNEQFF